This entry describes one TCR beta chain. The target antigen is unknown. TCRdb passed the reads through MiXCR, listing each CDR3 protein once. The sample includes approximately 600,000 distinct CDR3 sequences, almost 40% of them seen just once. This record comes from a study of T cell repertoires in cytomegalovirus infection. Study information: Alongside well-studied HLA-B-restricted CMV epitopes, recently identified HLA-C-restricted CMV epitopes were also used. The public TCR beta signatures pointed to both CMV infection and matching HLA type. General study points: HLA-C-restricted CMV-specific TCR beta clonotypes prevailed in the ex vivo response. Carriers of CMV and the relevant HLA type were discriminated by public TCR beta frequency.

J lost 6 bases, V lost 1 base, and 1 base had no gene match. The CDR3 is 13 residues long. Germline CDR1 reads SGHAT; CDR2 reads FQNNGV. The chain has TRBV11-2 and TRBJ2-7, with TRBD1 matching over 9 bases. The sequence came from a human donor in good health (CMV status not recorded). Some clones in this sample may be carry-over from other donors' samples. This material consisted of cultured PBMCs, taken from culture after CMV antigen stimulation. The DNA for the CDR3 is TGTGCCAGCAGCTTAGCGGACAGGGGCGAGCAGTACTTC. Residues: CASSLADRGEQYF.